The 13 T cell receptor beta chains presented below share a single source sample, sequenced in a study of CD8+ T cells in alopecia areata. Extracted RNA was reverse transcribed, and the resulting cDNA served as sequencing template. TCRdb's copy holds only in-frame clones and misses some; the assay was immunoSEQ multiplex PCR. The sample yields about 130,000 clones, approximately 53% seen once. The sequences come from CD4+ T cells sorted from blood, collected at week 0. Receptor source: a human donor with alopecia areata.

J is TRBJ1-1 and V is TRBV5-6; TRBD1 aligns across 9 bases. CDR3 length: 14 amino acids. V was clipped by 4 bases and J by 4 bases; unmatched bases: 5. The germline V gene encodes CDR1 SGHDT and CDR2 YYEEEE. Here the CDR3 DNA reads TGTGCCAGCAGCCACAGGGGGCTGAGCACTGAAGCTTTCTTT. Translated: CASSHRGLSTEAFF. Full variable domain (outside the CDR3, taken from reference TRBV5-6 and TRBJ1-1): DAGVTQSPTHLIKTRGQQVTLRCSPKSGHDTVSWYQQALGQGPQFIFQYYEEEERQRGNFPDRFSGHQFPNYSSELNVNALLLGDSALYLCASSHRGLSTEAFFGQGTRLTVV.

The chain recombines TRBV2 with TRBJ2-5; D gene ambiguous. Trimming took 2 bases from V and 2 from J, leaving 6 bases between them. Germline V gives CDR1 SNHLY, CDR2 FYNNEI. The CDR3 contains 13 residues. The CDR3 sequence is CASSEQAQETQYF. The CDR3 DNA reads as TGTGCCAGCAGTGAACAGGCACAAGAGACCCAGTACTTC.

This chain connects TRBV2 to TRBJ1-2; perhaps TRBD1 as D (5 bases). The germline V and J ends were trimmed by 11 bases and 4 bases, with 20 bases remaining between them. CDR1 SNHLY and CDR2 FYNNEI come from the germline V gene. CDR3 length equals 14 residues. The CDR3 region is CAGQGSAGRYGYTF. The DNA of the CDR3 is TGTGCCGGTCAAGGGTCGGCGGGGCGCTATGGCTACACCTTC.

This clone was recorded at least ten times. The V gene is TRBV7-2, the J gene TRBJ2-3; TRBD2 aligns across 10 bases. J gave up 3 bases and V 3 bases, and 9 bases lay outside the gene matches. The germline V gene has CDR1 SGHTA and CDR2 FQGNSA. The CDR3 sequence is 17 residues long. The CDR3 reads CASSFLPAGGRTDTQYF. In DNA, the CDR3 is TGTGCCAGCAGCTTTTTACCAGCGGGGGGGCGGACAGATACGCAGTATTTT.

CDR3 sequence reads: CASSLVDSNEQFF. DNA of the CDR3: TGTGCCAGCAGCTTGGTGGACTCCAATGAGCAGTTCTTC. The chain recombines TRBV5-6 with TRBJ2-1; D possibly corresponds to TRBD2 (5 bases). V lost 0 bases to trimming and J lost 6 bases, with 7 bases between them. CDR3 length equals 13 residues. Germline V CDR1 and CDR2: SGHDT, YYEEEE.

The chain employs TRBV5-1 and TRBJ1-2; the match to TRBD1 covers 9 bases. This CDR3 spans 14 amino acids. The trim removed 4 bases at V and 7 bases at J, leaving 8 bases unmatched. Germline V CDR1 and CDR2: SGHRS, YFSETQ. Written as DNA, the CDR3 is TGCGCCAGCAGCCCTGGACAGGGGATCTCTGGCTACACCTTC. Translating gives CASSPGQGISGYTF.

This clone came up a few times. The chain has TRBV4-1 and TRBJ2-2; D might be TRBD1 or TRBD2, each matching 5 bases. Trimming removed 1 base from V and 6 bases from J, with 6 bases in between. The CDR3 runs 13 residues. Looked up from germline, CDR1 is MGHRA and CDR2 is YSYEKL. The CDR3 protein is CASSQAGPGELFF. Here the CDR3 DNA reads TGCGCCAGCAGCCAAGCGGGGCCCGGGGAGCTGTTTTTT.

This rearrangement joins TRBV19 to TRBJ1-5, with TRBD1 identical over 7 bases. The germline CDR1 and CDR2 sequences are LNHDA and SQIVND (reference sequence). The CDR3 is 15 residues long. The junction had 8 bases not matched to a gene; V was cut back by 5 bases and J by 4 bases. For the CDR3, the DNA is TGTGCCAGTAGTTTGACAGGGTCATGGAATCAGCCCCAGCATTTT. Translation gives CASSLTGSWNQPQHF. The full variable domain, completed using reference TRBV19 and TRBJ1-5, is DGGITQSPKYLFRKEGQNVTLSCEQNLNHDAMYWYRQDPGQGLRLIYYSQIVNDFQKGDIAEGYSVSREKKESFPLTVTSAQKNPTAFYLCASSLTGSWNQPQHFGDGTRLSIL.

As DNA, the CDR3 is TGTGCCATCAACAATCCGGGACAGGGTCACGATGAGCAGTTCTTC. Amino acid sequence: CAINNPGQGHDEQFF. This chain connects TRBV10-3 to TRBJ2-1; 9 nucleotides align to TRBD1. Per the germline V gene, CDR1 is ENHRY and CDR2 is SYGVKD. The CDR3 consists of 15 residues. Trimming removed 7 bases from V and 8 bases from J; junction bases left unmatched: 12.

The chain recombines TRBV5-1 with TRBJ2-7; D is ambiguous. Germline assignment: CDR1 SGHRS and CDR2 YFSETQ. Trimming removed 5 bases at V and 5 bases at J, with 11 bases between. This CDR3 is 12 amino acids long. Here the CDR3 DNA reads TGCGCCAGCAGTCCGGACCCCCACGAGCAGTACTTC. It is translated as CASSPDPHEQYF. The whole variable domain, remainder taken from reference TRBV5-1 and TRBJ2-7, is KAGVTQTPRYLIKTRGQQVTLSCSPISGHRSVSWYQQTPGQGLQFLFEYFSETQRNKGNFPGRFSGRQFSNSRSEMNVSTLELGDSALYLCASSPDPHEQYFGPGTRLTVT.

V gene TRBV5-4 combines with J gene TRBJ2-3; 7 positions match TRBD1. This CDR3 comprises 14 residues. CDR1 and CDR2 from the germline V gene are SGHNT and YYREEE (reference sequence). V lost 4 bases, J lost 4 bases, and 6 bases stayed unmatched. The CDR3 region has the DNA TGTGCCAGCAGCCAAGGACAGGTATCAGATACGCAGTATTTT. Protein product: CASSQGQVSDTQYF. Combining the CDR3 with reference TRBV5-4 and TRBJ2-3 gives the whole variable domain ETGVTQSPTHLIKTRGQQVTLRCSSQSGHNTVSWYQQALGQGPQFIFQYYREEENGRGNFPPRFSGLQFPNYSSELNVNALELDDSALYLCASSQGQVSDTQYFGPGTRLTVL.

The V call is TRBV10-1, the J call TRBJ2-5; the D gene could be TRBD1 or TRBD2 (6 bases each). The CDR3 contains 14 residues. Germline CDR1 is WNHNN and CDR2 is SYGVQD (reference sequence). V was clipped by 4 bases and J by 5 bases, with 14 bases between them. The CDR3 here is CASSVWGAGETQYF. The CDR3 DNA reads TGCGCCAGCAGTGTCTGGGGGGCTGGGGAGACCCAGTACTTC.

This clone was detected a few times. The chain links TRBV29-1 to TRBJ2-3, with TRBD2 matching over 8 bases. The germline gives CDR1 SQVTM, CDR2 ANQGSEA. The length of the CDR3 is 12 residues. V lost 4 bases and J lost 5; bases outside the gene matches: 2. CDR3 region: CSVATSGDTQYF. The DNA for the CDR3 is TGCAGCGTTGCTACTAGCGGAGATACGCAGTATTTT.